These 28 T cell receptor beta chains originate from one sample sequenced in a study of T cells in Graves' hyperthyroidism and ophthalmopathy. The source material, RNA transcripts, was used to amplify TCR beta CDR3 regions. In the first-round RT-PCR of the TCR CDR3, the HTBI primer set was used. One entry per CDR3 protein results from TCRdb running MiXCR on the multiplex PCR reads. The data contain roughly 580,000 distinct CDR3 sequences, around 42% of them singletons. The sequencing input was peripheral blood or thyroid tissue (not recorded which). The source of these receptors is a woman between 18 and 29 years old with Graves' hyperthyroidism.

This clonotype was counted a few times. A read error may produce the germline difference seen at one junction end. The rearrangement joins TRBV10-3 to TRBJ2-5, with D unresolved. This CDR3 spans 15 amino acids. Germline V lookup: CDR1 ENHRY, CDR2 SYGVKD. CDR3 sequence (DNA): TGTGCCAGCAGTGAAGGGCGCAGGATGGGAGAGACCCAGTACTTC. It yields the protein CASSEGRRMGETQYF.

A note on this clonotype: One end of the junction fails to match germline, which may point to a read error. V usage is TRBV7-2 and J usage is TRBJ2-7; no clear D. Germline V CDR1 and CDR2: SGHTA, FQGNSA. The CDR3 consists of 16 residues. Here the CDR3 reads CASSQEMQSSSYEQYF. In DNA, the CDR3 is TGCGCCAGCAGCCAAGAGATGCAGTCGAGCTCCTACGAGCAGTACTTC.

This clonotype was picked up a small number of times. The J gene is TRBJ2-7, the V gene TRBV19; 10 bases agree with TRBD2. This CDR3 has 15 residues. With 3 bases clipped from V and 4 bases from J, the junction kept 6 bases outside the gene matches. The germline V gene has CDR1 LNHDA and CDR2 SQIVND (reference sequence). The CDR3: CASSMVSGRPYEQYF. The CDR3 region has the DNA TGTGCCAGTAGTATGGTTAGCGGGAGGCCTTACGAGCAGTACTTC.

Remarks on this clonotype: The junction does not match germline at one end; this may be a read error. CDR3 DNA sequence: TGTGCCAGCAACGTAGCGATGGGGTCGGAGACCCAGTACTTC. Amino acid sequence: CASNVAMGSETQYF. The chain joins TRBV9 to TRBJ2-5; tentatively, D is TRBD2 (5 bases). Per the germline V gene, CDR1 is SGDLS and CDR2 is YYNGEE. The CDR3 loop spans 14 amino acids.

Comment on this clonotype: This may stem from a read error, because a much larger clone lies one nucleotide away. The missing conserved phenylalanine or tryptophan at the end of this CDR3 makes a read error likely. This sequence joins TRBV7-4 and TRBJ1-6; D is uncertain. The germline V gene has CDR1 SGHVT and CDR2 SQSDAQ. Trimming stripped 6 bases from V and 5 bases from J, with 2 bases between. The CDR3 contains 11 residues. The DNA for the CDR3 is TGTGCCAGCAGACATAATTCACCCCTCCACCTT. Translated: CASRHNSPLHL.

As to this clonotype: One junction end does not reproduce the germline sequence, and a read error may be involved. The chain is built from TRBV2 and TRBJ1-1; 9 nucleotides agree with TRBD1. Germline CDR1 SNHLY, CDR2 FYNNEI. The length of the CDR3 is 13 residues. This chain's CDR3 is CASSETGGTKAFF. CDR3 nucleotide sequence: TGTGCCAGCAGCGAAACAGGGGGCACTAAAGCTTTCTTT.

This clonotype was recorded at least ten times. The V and J genes are TRBV7-2 and TRBJ2-5; 12 bases line up with TRBD2. This CDR3 has 15 residues. In germline, CDR1 is SGHTA, CDR2 FQGNSA. The V gene end was trimmed by 6 bases and the J gene end by 7 bases; junction bases not matched to a gene: 9. CDR3 coding DNA: TGTGCCAGCAGTGACGGGCTAGCGGGAGGGCGGACCCAGTACTTC. Translation: CASSDGLAGGRTQYF.

This clonotype appeared a few times. The J gene is TRBJ1-1, the V gene TRBV19, with D unresolved. This CDR3 contains 13 residues. CDR1 is LNHDA, CDR2 SQIVND, per germline (reference sequence). Trimming cost V 3 bases and J 3 bases, with 8 bases left between them. CDR3 in amino acids: CASSILTYTEAFF. The CDR3 DNA reads TGTGCCAGTAGTATCCTGACATACACTGAAGCTTTCTTT.

This chain uses TRBV29-1 with TRBJ2-5; D might be TRBD1 or TRBD2, each matching 5 bases. The CDR3 runs to 12 residues. Germline assignment: CDR1 SQVTM and CDR2 ANQGSEA. Between the trimmed V and J ends, which lost 8 bases and 4 bases, there was a span of 14 bases. CDR3 nucleotides: TGCAGCCAAGCCGGGGCGTTAGAGACCCAGTACTTC. This gives the protein CSQAGALETQYF.

This clonotype was recorded at least ten times. The genes are TRBV2 and TRBJ1-3; no clear D gene. The germline V gene encodes CDR1 SNHLY and CDR2 FYNNEI. This CDR3 contains 12 residues. V was clipped by 1 base and J by 6 bases, with 4 bases between them. DNA for the CDR3: TGTGCCAGCAGTGAAGTGGAAAACACCATATATTTT. Protein: CASSEVENTIYF.

On this clonotype: This could be a read error, since a much larger clone is one nucleotide away. The gene calls are TRBV6-1 and TRBJ1-1, with D possibly TRBD1 on 5 matching bases. Per germline, CDR1 MNHNS and CDR2 SASEGT. Trimming removed 3 bases at V and 2 bases at J, with 10 bases between. The CDR3 extends over 14 amino acids. The CDR3 bases are TGTGCCAGCAGTGAGGCACAGGAAAACACTGAAGCTTTCTTT. Amino acids: CASSEAQENTEAFF.

This clonotype was counted a few times. V usage is TRBV20-1 and J usage is TRBJ1-4; the D gene is possibly TRBD1 (6 bases). V shed 4 bases and J shed 5 bases, with 11 bases lying between them. The CDR3 consists of 13 residues. The germline V gene encodes CDR1 DFQATT and CDR2 SNEGSKA (reference sequence). The CDR3 region is CSAIAGANEKLFF. DNA for the CDR3: TGCAGTGCTATTGCAGGGGCGAATGAAAAACTGTTTTTT.

The chain combines TRBV19 with TRBJ1-5; 9 nucleotides agree with TRBD1. J was trimmed by 6 bases and V by 4 bases; bases with no gene match: 4. The germline gives CDR1 LNHDA, CDR2 SQIVND (reference sequence). The CDR3 covers 14 residues. In DNA form, the CDR3 reads TGTGCCAGTAGTACAACAGGGGGCTTTCAGCCCCAGCATTTT. Translated, it gives CASSTTGGFQPQHF.

This chain joins TRBV24-1 and TRBJ2-1, with 8 bases lining up with TRBD2. Germline CDR1 is KGHDR and CDR2 is SFDVKD. With V trimmed by 1 base and J by 9 bases, 4 bases remained unmatched. The CDR3 is made up of 14 amino acids. In DNA form, the CDR3 reads TGTGCCACCAGTGATTTAGCGGGAGCTGGTGAGCAGTTCTTC. Its protein is CATSDLAGAGEQFF.

V and J are TRBV7-9 and TRBJ1-1; D remains ambiguous. The length of the CDR3 is 13 residues. The germline gives CDR1 SEHNR, CDR2 FQNEAQ (reference sequence). Trimming shortened V by 6 bases and J by 8 bases, and 16 bases separated the two germline ends. The CDR3 coding sequence is TGTGCCAGCAGTGCGGCCGGTCGTGCGGAAGCTTTCTTT. Protein: CASSAAGRAEAFF.

The chain uses TRBV7-9 and TRBJ1-4; TRBD1 agrees at 7 bases. The CDR3 runs to 17 residues. V gave up 4 bases and J gave up 0 bases; unmatched junction bases: 8. The V gene's germline CDR1 is SEHNR and CDR2 FQNEAQ (reference sequence). As DNA, the CDR3 is TGTGCCAGCAGCTACCGGACAGGTCGTGCAACTAATGAAAAACTGTTTTTT. It codes for CASSYRTGRATNEKLFF.

This clonotype was counted many times. The chain couples TRBV10-2 to TRBJ1-2, with D hard to call. This CDR3 is 13 amino acids long. The ends were cut back, 3 bases at V and 7 bases at J, with 12 bases in the middle. Germline-derived CDR1 and CDR2 are WSHSY and SAAADI. Written as DNA, the CDR3 is TGCGCCAGCAGTGATACCCATCGGGGTGGCTACACCTTC. It translates to CASSDTHRGGYTF.

Comment on this clonotype: Germline and junction disagree at one end, which may indicate a read error. The chain is built from TRBV12-3 or TRBV12-4 and TRBJ1-2, with a weak D call TRBD1 (5 bases). This CDR3 is built from 10 residues. The CDR3 nucleotides read TGTGCCAGCAGTTGGGGCTACTACGATTTC. Amino acid sequence: CASSWGYYDF.

The V gene is TRBV10-3, the J gene TRBJ1-2; D not certain. The CDR3 length is 13 residues. The germline V and J ends were trimmed by 2 bases and 3 bases, with 7 bases remaining between them. The germline gives CDR1 ENHRY, CDR2 SYGVKD. For the CDR3, the DNA is TGTGCCATCAGTGAGGGCGGAGACTATGGCTACACCTTC. It is translated as CAISEGGDYGYTF.

This clonotype was counted at least ten times. The rearrangement joins TRBV29-1 to TRBJ2-7; D may be TRBD1 (7 bases). Germline V CDR1 and CDR2: SQVTM, ANQGSEA. The CDR3 has 13 amino acids. Trimming removed 6 bases at V and 2 bases at J, with 14 bases between. CDR3 in DNA: TGCAGCGTGACAGGGACTTTGACCTACGAGCAGTACTTC. It specifies CSVTGTLTYEQYF.

This clonotype was seen ten or more times. J is TRBJ1-5 and V is TRBV29-1; D is unclear. V lost 4 bases and J lost 3, with 10 bases in between. This CDR3 is built from 13 residues. Germline loops: CDR1 SQVTM, CDR2 ANQGSEA. The CDR3 DNA follows: TGCAGCGTTGCCGCGCAGCTCAATCAGCCCCAGCATTTT. Amino acid sequence: CSVAAQLNQPQHF.

This clonotype was seen many times. The chain links TRBV9 to TRBJ1-2, with a weak D call TRBD1 (6 bases). The V end lost 1 base, the J end lost 4 bases, and 8 bases lay between the germline ends. In germline, CDR1 is SGDLS, CDR2 YYNGEE. The CDR3 is 13 residues long. The CDR3 DNA reads as TGTGCCAGCAGCGTAACGGACAGCTATGGCTACACCTTC. Its translation: CASSVTDSYGYTF. The full variable domain, its missing parts supplied by reference TRBV9 and TRBJ1-2, is DSGVTQTPKHLITATGQRVTLRCSPRSGDLSVYWYQQSLDQGLQFLIQYYNGEERAKGNILERFSAQQFPDLHSELNLSSLELGDSALYFCASSVTDSYGYTFGSGTRLTVV.

This clonotype was seen ten or more times. The chain has TRBV29-1 and TRBJ2-7, with 8 bases aligning to TRBD2. CDR3 size: 14 residues. Unmatched junction bases numbered 7, after V lost 6 bases and J lost 0 bases. Germline V CDR1 and CDR2: SQVTM, ANQGSEA. The CDR3 loop reads CSVGGLGYSYEQYF. CDR3 in DNA: TGCAGCGTGGGGGGACTAGGGTACTCCTACGAGCAGTACTTC.

The rearrangement uses TRBV5-1 and TRBJ1-5; D ambiguous. The germline V gene has CDR1 SGHRS and CDR2 YFSETQ. The CDR3 runs to 17 residues. The V end was cut by 4 bases, the J end by 0 bases, with 17 bases between. DNA of the CDR3: TGCGCCAGCAGCCCTCCCCCGGGCGGCTATAGCAATCAGCCCCAGCATTTT. Residues: CASSPPPGGYSNQPQHF.

This chain connects TRBV14 to TRBJ1-4; weak D call: TRBD1 (5 bases). Germline lookup yields CDR1 SGHDN and CDR2 FVKESK. The germline V and J ends were trimmed by 1 base and 0 bases, with 9 bases remaining between them. The CDR3 consists of 16 residues. DNA for the CDR3: TGTGCCAGCAGCCAAGCGTGGGGGGCAACTAATGAAAAACTGTTTTTT. Protein: CASSQAWGATNEKLFF. The whole variable domain, filled in from reference TRBV14 and TRBJ1-4, reads EAGVTQFPSHSVIEKGQTVTLRCDPISGHDNLYWYRRVMGKEIKFLLHFVKESKQDESGMPNNRFLAERTGGTYSTLKVQPAELEDSGVYFCASSQAWGATNEKLFFGSGTQLSVL.

V is TRBV7-2 and J is TRBJ1-4; D ambiguous. V shed 1 base and J shed 5 bases, with 8 bases lying between them. CDR3 length: 14 amino acids. Germline-derived CDR1 and CDR2 are SGHTA and FQGNSA. The CDR3 loop is CASSLGLGNEKLFF. CDR3 bases: TGTGCCAGCAGCTTAGGCCTCGGCAATGAAAAACTGTTTTTT. Drawing the rest from reference TRBV7-2 and TRBJ1-4, the complete variable domain is GAGVSQSPSNKVTEKGKDVELRCDPISGHTALYWYRQSLGQGLEFLIYFQGNSAPDKSGLPSDRFSAERTGGSVSTLTIQRTQQEDSAVYLCASSLGLGNEKLFFGSGTQLSVL.

The chain combines TRBV7-2 with TRBJ1-2, with D unclear. CDR1 is SGHTA and CDR2 is FQGNSA in the germline V gene. This CDR3 is built from 11 residues. The ends were cut back, 5 bases at V and 7 bases at J, with 8 bases in the middle. Written as DNA, the CDR3 is TGTGCCAGCAGCCCTGGGCCTGGCTACACCTTC. This sequence encodes CASSPGPGYTF.

The table lists this clonotype with a few counts. V usage is TRBV2 and J usage is TRBJ1-5, with 9 bases aligning to TRBD1. The V segment lost 4 bases and the J segment 7 bases; nucleotides outside the gene matches: 5. Germline V gene data show CDR1 as SNHLY and CDR2 as FYNNEI. The CDR3 sequence is 14 residues long. CDR3 coding DNA: TGTGCCAGCAGTGTGGGACAGGGACCCCAGCCCCAGCATTTT. Its translation is CASSVGQGPQPQHF.